This T cell receptor beta chain emerged from a study of molecular identifiers for immune sequencing clone quantification. The study, taken as a whole, reports: Clonotypes surpassing 20 RNA copies contained over 97% of effector molecules, versus under 1% in naive cells. Among about a million naive cells, spiked Jurkat TCR RNA from a single cell was reportedly detectable.

Of note for this clonotype: What it binds is not known. At one end, the junction sequence differs from germline, possibly due to a read error.

The CDR3 totals 20 residues. Bulk libraries came from a prior protocol with listed TCR primers. TCRdb itself ran the PCR reads through MiXCR, one entry per CDR3 protein. Of some 320,000 distinct CDR3 sequences listed, roughly 23% are singletons. The sequencing input was naive CD8+ T cells from blood, with Jurkat cell RNA spiked in. Indicated subset: FACS-sorted CD8+CD4-CCR7+CD45RA+ naive T cells. The rearrangement uses TRBV5-3 and TRBJ2-3; 11 nucleotides line up with TRBD2. TRBV5-3 is recorded as an ORF, its role being uncertain. This sequence was found in a human donor in good health. Some libraries in this study had Jurkat cell RNA spiked in. CDR3 DNA sequence: TGTGCCAGCAGCTTGGAGGTCTGGCTAGCGGGAGGTGAGGGCACAGATACGCAGTATTTT. Translated, it gives CASSLEVWLAGGEGTDTQYF.